One sample yielded the 13 T cell receptor beta chains listed below, sequenced in a study of blood T cell repertoires in COVID-19. The repertoire was sequenced with immunoSEQ multiplex PCR; TCRdb's copy has only in-frame clones and lacks some. This table has 180,000 or so clones, about 80% appearing once. Sequenced sample: peripheral blood. These receptors all stem from a human donor with acute or convalescent COVID-19. The donor label of this sample is uncertain.

This clone was recorded once. The gene calls are TRBV7-8 and TRBJ1-2; TRBD1 matches 9 bases. Germline CDR1 is SGHVS and CDR2 is FQNEAQ. After removal of 5 bases from V and 4 bases from J, the junction contained 14 bases not matched to a gene. CDR3 length equals 17 residues. CDR3 in amino acids: CASSPTGGTSIVYGYTF. The CDR3 DNA reads as TGTGCCAGCAGCCCCACAGGGGGCACATCTATTGTCTATGGCTACACCTTC.

The V call is TRBV30, the J call TRBJ1-6, with D possibly being TRBD1 (6 bases). This CDR3 region has 14 residues. Trimming removed 1 base at V and 5 bases at J, with 9 bases between. Per germline, CDR1 GTSNPN and CDR2 SVGIG (reference sequence). CDR3 amino acids: CAWSAGQDNSPLHF. The CDR3 DNA is TGTGCCTGGAGTGCGGGACAAGATAATTCACCCCTCCACTTT.

The gene calls are TRBV5-1 and TRBJ2-3; 7 bases match TRBD1. Germline trimming cut 1 base from V and 6 bases from J; bases unmatched to any gene: 14. CDR3 size: 17 residues. CDR1 is SGHRS and CDR2 is YFSETQ in the germline V gene. The CDR3 sequence is CASSLRGGADRPDTQYF. The CDR3 DNA reads as TGCGCCAGCAGCTTGAGAGGGGGCGCGGACCGGCCTGATACGCAGTATTTT.

The rearrangement joins TRBV6-1 to TRBJ1-2; 7 bases map to TRBD1. This CDR3 spans 14 amino acids. V lost 2 bases, J lost 4 bases, and 4 bases stayed unmatched. The germline gives CDR1 MNHNS, CDR2 SASEGT. CDR3 sequence: CASSEQDRSYGYTF. The DNA of the CDR3 is TGTGCCAGCAGTGAACAGGACAGGAGCTATGGCTACACCTTC.

J is TRBJ1-1 and V is TRBV6-5, with D possibly being TRBD1 (5 bases). CDR1 is MNHEY, CDR2 SVGAGI, per germline. V was trimmed by 7 bases and J by 4 bases, leaving 16 bases between them. The CDR3 runs to 14 residues. The CDR3 loop is CASTAPGEGTEAFF. The DNA for the CDR3 is TGTGCCAGCACTGCCCCGGGGGAGGGCACTGAAGCTTTCTTT.

The chain links TRBV5-1 to TRBJ2-5, with 16 positions matching TRBD2. Losses at the gene ends were 4 bases for V and 5 bases for J; bases not matched to a gene: 5. CDR1 SGHRS and CDR2 YFSETQ come from the germline V gene. The CDR3 has 16 amino acids. Written as DNA, the CDR3 is TGCGCCAGCAGCCAGGGACTAGCGGGAGGGCCGGAGACCCAGTACTTC. Encoded protein: CASSQGLAGGPETQYF.

This clone was seen a single time. The chain carries TRBV6-5 and TRBJ2-5; TRBD1 might be the D (6 bases). Trimming shortened V by 5 bases and J by 5 bases, and 15 bases separated the two germline ends. The CDR3 has 14 residues. Germline V lookup: CDR1 MNHEY, CDR2 SVGAGI. CDR3 amino acids: CASSRAGVGETQYF. CDR3 DNA: TGTGCCAGCAGTCGGGCAGGGGTCGGGGAGACCCAGTACTTC.

The chain employs TRBV12-3 or TRBV12-4 and TRBJ2-3; D uncertain. Trimming stripped 3 bases from V and 4 bases from J, with 8 bases between. There are 13 residues in the CDR3. The CDR3 nucleotides are TGTGCCAGCAGTTTTGAAGCATCAGATACGCAGTATTTT. The encoded protein is CASSFEASDTQYF.

This sequence joins TRBV3-1 (or the pseudogene TRBV3-2) and TRBJ1-2; D might be TRBD1 (6 bases). The CDR3 covers 12 residues. Germline V gene data show CDR1 as LGHDT and CDR2 as YNNKEL (reference sequence). With 3 bases removed from V and 8 bases from J, the gap between germline ends came to 10 bases. CDR3 sequence reads: CASSHSDSGYTF. In nucleotides, the CDR3 is TGTGCCAGCAGCCACTCGGACAGCGGCTACACCTTC.

This chain uses TRBV30 with TRBJ1-2; D not resolved. V was pared by 0 bases and J by 4 bases, with 12 bases between. The germline V gene encodes CDR1 GTSNPN and CDR2 SVGIG (reference sequence). This CDR3 comprises 14 residues. CDR3 sequence reads: CAWSVREGRYGYTF. CDR3 coding DNA: TGTGCCTGGAGTGTACGGGAGGGCCGCTATGGCTACACCTTC. The whole variable domain, filled in from reference TRBV30 and TRBJ1-2, reads SQTIHQWPATLVQPVGSPLSLECTVEGTSNPNLYWYRQAAGRGLQLLFYSVGIGQISSEVPQNLSASRPQDRQFILSSKKLLLSDSGFYLCAWSVREGRYGYTFGSGTRLTVV.

This clone has more than one count but fewer than ten. V is TRBV6-4 and J is TRBJ2-1; maybe TRBD2 (5 bases). CDR1 and CDR2 from the germline V gene are MRHNA and SNTAGT. This CDR3 region has 15 residues. The V end lost 0 bases, the J end lost 6 bases, and 12 bases lay between the germline ends. The CDR3 is CASSDSRTPGNEQFF. CDR3 coding DNA: TGTGCCAGCAGTGACTCTCGGACTCCTGGCAATGAGCAGTTCTTC.

CDR3 region: CASSYRQGGTEAFF. CDR3 DNA: TGCGCCAGCAGCTACCGACAGGGCGGCACTGAAGCTTTCTTT. J is TRBJ1-1 and V is TRBV5-1; TRBD1 agrees at 7 bases. Germline CDR1 reads SGHRS; CDR2 reads YFSETQ. This CDR3 has 14 residues. With V trimmed by 3 bases and J by 4 bases, 6 bases remained unmatched.

The V call is TRBV19, the J call TRBJ1-5; the D gene is possibly TRBD1 (6 bases). Germline V gene sequence: CDR1 LNHDA, CDR2 SQIVND (reference sequence). V was trimmed by 4 bases and J by 2 bases, leaving 21 bases between them. The CDR3 is 18 residues long. CDR3 amino acids: CASSTKINRVVGNQPQHF. The CDR3 DNA reads as TGTGCCAGTAGTACTAAGATCAACAGGGTTGTGGGCAATCAGCCCCAGCATTTT.